This T cell receptor (beta chain) came from a study of human T cells and chemical hapten exposure. Study-wide results and limits: Counts of TCRs above 1 in 1000 frequency stayed unchanged with DPC sensitization.

Time point reported: healthy volunteer bleed at 2 weeks. Unfractionated whole blood yielded the extracted total RNA. Individual cDNA molecules (in the library) carried attached unique molecular identifiers. A single record per CDR3 protein comes from TCRdb applying MiXCR to the RACE reads. The sample includes about 41,000 distinct CDR3 sequences, almost 4.5% of them seen just once. This clonotype was detected only a few times. As yet, its antigen is unknown. Germline-derived CDR1 and CDR2 are MNHNS and SASEGT. Trimming pared 2 bases from V and 6 bases from J, leaving 11 bases between. The CDR3 contains 13 residues.

The sample taken for sequencing was whole blood. V is TRBV6-1 and J is TRBJ2-7; D is perhaps TRBD1 (5 bases). The sequence derives from a human donor in good health. Some clones in this sample may be carry-over from other donors' samples. The CDR3 DNA is TGTGCCAGCAGTGAATTGTTTCAGGGCGAGCAGTACTTC. Translation: CASSELFQGEQYF.